The clone carrying this T cell receptor beta chain was recorded once. The antigen remains undetermined. This CDR3 contains 15 residues. Germline V gives CDR1 SGHRS, CDR2 YFSETQ. V was clipped by 4 bases and J by 2 bases; unmatched bases: 4. Using immunoSEQ multiplex PCR, the repertoire was profiled, and TCRdb retains in-frame clones only, with some absent. The table includes 100,000 or so clones, roughly 90% detected once. The data stem from a study of T cell responses to AZD1222 COVID-19 vaccine. Overall study results and limits: Dominant at 160-218 and 743-854, vaccine-associated CD4 TCRs also spanned spike. Clonal diversity was possibly underestimated, and white British individuals and females predominated among donors. Unmutated variant regions reportedly attract nearly half of all spike-specific TCRs. Repertoires in all cases were sampled only once the peak T cell response had passed.

The rearrangement joins TRBV5-1 to TRBJ1-1; 11 positions agree with TRBD1. The TCR comes from an adult in good health. The sample here was peripheral blood, taken on day 0 of AZD1222 vaccination. The CDR3 DNA reads as TGCGCCAGCAGCCACGGACAGGGGGCAAACACTGAAGCTTTCTTT. It encodes CASSHGQGANTEAFF.